The clone carrying this TCR beta chain showed up many times. Its target is unknown. Since the library was made to target alpha chains, this beta chain is a stray read and its abundance is not meaningful. The data belong to a study of HIV-infected patients and healthy controls. Study-level information: No general T-cell lymphocytopenia was present, and per-chain CDR3 totals resembled those of controls. Study results and caveats: HIV-infected patients shared fewer CDR3 sequences between individuals than healthy controls. A major limitation was that merely sixteen HIV-infected individuals were processed.

Follow-up blood was drawn about 14 weeks, roughly three months, after antiretroviral therapy began. No cell fractionation was done, so the repertoire covers all unsorted peripheral blood T cells. Alpha and beta constant-region primers primed reverse transcription of about 500 ng RNA. Each of the alpha and beta chains got its own library through chain-specific third strand synthesis with indices. A short first PCR added P5 and P7 adapter elements and a second index. TCRdb re-called the 5' RACE reads with MiXCR, one entry per CDR3 protein. Here the sample spans around 8,000 distinct CDR3 sequences, less than 7.5% being singletons. This CDR3 has 14 amino acids. The germline V gene encodes CDR1 DFQATT and CDR2 SNEGSKA (reference sequence). V gave up 7 bases and J gave up 0 bases, with 16 bases separating them.

The chain has TRBV20-1 and TRBJ2-7, with D tentatively TRBD1 (5 bases). This receptor was identified in an adult with HIV infection. Source: blood, taken during antiretroviral therapy. The CDR3 loop is CSVDFRGRSYEQYF. The CDR3 region has the DNA TGCAGTGTTGACTTTAGGGGCCGCTCCTACGAGCAGTACTTC.